This is a list of T cell receptor beta chains from one sample in a study of beta chain features in type 1 diabetes. Measured with immunoSEQ multiplex PCR; TCRdb has only the in-frame clones, and not every one. There are 330,000 or so clones in the sample; over 9.5% occur only once, and 0.0095% to 0.011% lies in the top ten. Sequencing was performed on naive CD4+ T cells from blood. The receptors shown here come from a woman in her late teens or twenties with type 1 diabetes. CDR3s include the opening cysteine and the closing phenylalanine or tryptophan. D genes are given only for firm matches. Clone size is given for some rows only: seen once, a few or many times, or a class if the clone is expanded.

j_call: TRBJ2-1; v_call: TRBV18; d_call: TRBD2; clone_size: NA; cdr3_nt: TGTGCCAGCTCACCGGCCGGGACTAGCGGCAACAATGAGCAGTTCTTC; cdr3_aa: CASSPAGTSGNNEQFF
j_call: TRBJ1-1; v_call: TRBV2; d_call: NA; clone_size: NA; cdr3_nt: TGTGCCAGCAAACCCAGCGGGGGCGACGCTGAAGCTTTCTTT; cdr3_aa: CASKPSGGDAEAFF
j_call: TRBJ2-7; v_call: TRBV19; d_call: NA; clone_size: NA; cdr3_nt: TGTGCCAGTAGGGAAGGGGCTGATCCCCACGAGCAGTACTTC; cdr3_aa: CASREGADPHEQYF
j_call: TRBJ2-1; v_call: TRBV15; d_call: NA; clone_size: few; cdr3_nt: TGTGCCACCAGCAGGGAGACGGGATCTAGCTCCTACAATGAGCAGTTCTTC; cdr3_aa: CATSRETGSSSYNEQFF
j_call: TRBJ1-1; v_call: TRBV6-5; d_call: NA; clone_size: NA; cdr3_nt: TGTGCCAGCAGCCGCCGTGGACAGAAGAACACTGAAGCTTTCTTT; cdr3_aa: CASSRRGQKNTEAFF
j_call: TRBJ2-3; v_call: TRBV18; d_call: NA; clone_size: few; cdr3_nt: TGTGCCAGCTCCGGCCCTCGCGGTGCTAGCACAGATACGCAGTATTTT; cdr3_aa: CASSGPRGASTDTQYF
j_call: TRBJ1-5; v_call: TRBV6-5; d_call: TRBD1; clone_size: few; cdr3_nt: TGTGCCAGCAGGGGGACAGCACAGCCCCAGCATTTT; cdr3_aa: CASRGTAQPQHF
j_call: TRBJ2-6; v_call: TRBV18; d_call: NA; clone_size: NA; cdr3_nt: TGTGCCAGCTCACCACCGACGGGGACTGGGGCCAACGTCCTGACTTTC; cdr3_aa: CASSPPTGTGANVLTF
j_call: TRBJ2-2; v_call: TRBV4-1; d_call: TRBD1; clone_size: NA; cdr3_nt: TGCGCCAGCAGCCACGTGGGTCGACAGGGAAAAGGACGGGAGCTGTTTTTT; cdr3_aa: CASSHVGRQGKGRELFF
j_call: TRBJ2-7; v_call: TRBV29-1; d_call: TRBD1; clone_size: few; cdr3_nt: TGCAGCGTTGGGGACAGGGCCGAGCAGTACTTC; cdr3_aa: CSVGDRAEQYF
j_call: TRBJ1-5; v_call: TRBV7-2; d_call: TRBD1; clone_size: few; cdr3_nt: TGTGCCAGCAGCTTAGCGGGACAGCTTAATCAGCCCCAGCATTTT; cdr3_aa: CASSLAGQLNQPQHF
j_call: TRBJ2-1; v_call: TRBV5-4; d_call: TRBD2; clone_size: NA; cdr3_nt: TGTGCCACCGGGACTACCTACAATGAGCAGTTCTTC; cdr3_aa: CATGTTYNEQFF
j_call: TRBJ1-2; v_call: TRBV18; d_call: NA; clone_size: few; cdr3_nt: TGTGCCAGCTCACCCGGTCGAGAGGGAAGGTATGGCTACACCTTC; cdr3_aa: CASSPGREGRYGYTF